These 31 T cell receptor beta chains were all obtained from the same sample, sequenced in a study of T-cell reconstitution after alpha-beta-depleted transplantation in children (dated by TCRdb to 2015 to 2016). The library was made by PCR. The listed sequencing device is Illumina HiSeq 2500. TCR library preparation used molecular barcoding, with unique molecular identifiers applied to normalize quantification of the TCRbeta repertoire. TCRdb trimmed the raw reads at Q25, called clones with MiXCR and kept productive beta chains. One record per CDR3 amino acid sequence lists the most common genes and DNA. Counted in this sample were hundreds of thousands of distinct CDR3 sequences; roughly 17% of them appeared once. Approximately 1% of the sample belongs to the ten largest clones. The sequences come from PBMCs from the stem cell graft donor, collected from the stem cell graft. The receptors here all came from a human donor who donated a stem cell graft to a child with acute myeloid leukemia.

The table lists this clonotype with many counts. This rearrangement joins TRBV20-1 to TRBJ1-2, with D perhaps matching TRBD1 (6 bases). CDR3 length: 15 amino acids. Germline V gene data show CDR1 as DFQATT and CDR2 as SNEGSKA (reference sequence). Trimming left V 0 bases short and J 4 bases short, with 15 bases between. CDR3 nucleotides: TGCAGTGCTAGAGATGGGGACACCACCCCCTATGGCTACACCTTC. Translating it yields CSARDGDTTPYGYTF.

The CDR3 spells CASTLDQGGYYEQYF. The DNA of the CDR3 is TGCGCCAGCACCCTAGACCAGGGAGGCTACTACGAGCAGTACTTC. V is TRBV5-1 and J is TRBJ2-7; the D gene is possibly TRBD2 (6 bases). The length of the CDR3 is 15 residues. V gave up 6 bases and J gave up 3 bases, with 19 bases separating them. Germline V CDR1 and CDR2: SGHRS, YFSETQ.

This clonotype occurred many times. The chain carries TRBV20-1 and TRBJ2-3; D perhaps matches TRBD2 (6 bases). From germline, CDR1 is DFQATT and CDR2 SNEGSKA (reference sequence). Trimming took off 4 bases at V and 3 bases at J, with 11 bases between the two ends. This CDR3 contains 13 residues. The CDR3 sequence is CSANSGTTDTQYF. The CDR3 bases are TGCAGTGCTAATTCCGGGACTACAGATACGCAGTATTTT.

This clonotype has just a few counts. The chain carries TRBV29-1 and TRBJ2-4; D perhaps matches TRBD2 (5 bases). The CDR3 loop spans 13 amino acids. Trimming removed 1 base from V and 6 bases from J, with 10 bases in between. Germline CDR1 is SQVTM and CDR2 is ANQGSEA. This CDR3 reads CSVEGGPLNIQYF. CDR3 in DNA: TGCAGCGTTGAAGGAGGGCCCCTAAACATTCAGTACTTC.

This clonotype was counted ten times or more. The V and J genes are TRBV29-1 and TRBJ2-5; 7 bases match TRBD1. V shed 7 bases and J 3 bases; nucleotides not matched to a gene: 5. The CDR3 has 12 residues. Germline-derived CDR1 and CDR2 are SQVTM and ANQGSEA. The DNA of the CDR3 is TGCAGCGCCCGGGGACAGAAAGAGACCCAGTACTTC. Residues: CSARGQKETQYF. Full variable domain (outside the CDR3, taken from reference TRBV29-1 and TRBJ2-5): SAVISQKPSRDICQRGTSLTIQCQVDSQVTMMFWYRQQPGQSLTLIATANQGSEATYESGFVIDKFPISRPNLTFSTLTVSNMSPEDSSIYLCSARGQKETQYFGPGTRLLVL.

The V and J genes are TRBV7-2 and TRBJ2-2, with 8 nucleotides matching TRBD2. CDR1 SGHTA and CDR2 FQGNSA come from the germline V gene. This CDR3 is 16 amino acids long. V shed 5 bases, J shed 2 bases, and the junction held 7 bases outside the gene matches. In DNA, the CDR3 is TGTGCCAGCAGCATAAGCGGGGGTTTCAACACCGGGGAGCTGTTTTTT. Its translation is CASSISGGFNTGELFF.

This clonotype was recorded many times. The chain combines TRBV29-1 with TRBJ1-2; no reliable D call. Germline CDR1 SQVTM, CDR2 ANQGSEA. The V end lost 0 bases, the J end lost 9 bases, and 14 bases lay between the germline ends. The CDR3 length is 13 residues. The CDR3 here is CSVEEWAEGRYTF. The CDR3 DNA follows: TGCAGCGTTGAAGAATGGGCTGAAGGGCGCTACACCTTC.

The sample holds a few counts of this clonotype. The rearrangement links TRBV20-1 to TRBJ1-1, with unresolved D. Trimming removed 7 bases at V and 9 bases at J, with 15 bases between. From germline, CDR1 is DFQATT and CDR2 SNEGSKA (reference sequence). The CDR3 has 11 residues. The CDR3 here is CSVQSRAKAFF. In DNA form, the CDR3 reads TGCAGTGTTCAGAGCCGGGCTAAAGCTTTCTTT.

This clonotype was seen at least ten times. The rearrangement uses TRBV25-1 and TRBJ2-3; D possibly corresponds to TRBD2 (5 bases). CDR1 is MGHDK, CDR2 SYGVNS, per germline. Trimming cost V 3 bases and J 5 bases, with 12 bases left between them. This CDR3 has 14 amino acids. The CDR3 nucleotides read TGTGCCAGCAGTGATCCGGGGTTCGGAGATACGCAGTATTTT. Translated, it gives CASSDPGFGDTQYF.

This clonotype was seen more than once but under ten times. V gene TRBV6-5 combines with J gene TRBJ2-2; 9 bases map to TRBD1. CDR1 and CDR2 (germline): MNHEY, SVGAGI. CDR3 length equals 15 residues. Germline trimming cut 4 bases from V and 6 bases from J; bases unmatched to any gene: 6. The CDR3 nucleotides are TGTGCCAGCAGTTTAGGACAGGGGAGGGCCGGGGAGCTGTTTTTT. Its protein product is CASSLGQGRAGELFF.

This clonotype has a count of ten or more. The chain combines TRBV20-1 with TRBJ2-2; TRBD1 aligns across 8 bases. In germline, CDR1 is DFQATT, CDR2 SNEGSKA (reference sequence). CDR3 length: 13 amino acids. Unmatched junction bases numbered 4, after V lost 4 bases and J lost 6 bases. The CDR3 spells CSAMGQEPGELFF. The CDR3 bases are TGCAGTGCTATGGGACAGGAGCCCGGGGAGCTGTTTTTT.

There are a few counts of this clonotype. CDR3: CATGPGGNNQPQHF. The CDR3 DNA reads as TGTGCCACCGGACCTGGGGGGAACAATCAGCCCCAGCATTTT. The rearrangement links TRBV24-1 to TRBJ1-5, with a tentative D call TRBD1 (5 bases). CDR1 and CDR2 (germline): KGHDR, SFDVKD. Trimming pared 9 bases from V and 3 bases from J, leaving 14 bases between. This CDR3 is built from 14 residues.

This clonotype was picked up a small number of times. The chain is built from TRBV10-2 and TRBJ1-2; D perhaps matches TRBD1 (6 bases). This CDR3 region has 12 residues. With 6 bases removed from V and 4 bases from J, the gap between germline ends came to 9 bases. Germline assignment: CDR1 WSHSY and CDR2 SAAADI. For the CDR3, the DNA is TGCGCCAGCAGGGCGGACAGCTATGGCTACACCTTC. It yields the protein CASRADSYGYTF.

This rearrangement joins TRBV7-3 to TRBJ2-3, with TRBD2 identical over 10 bases. V gave up 3 bases and J gave up 1 base; unmatched junction bases: 4. The CDR3 totals 16 residues. Germline CDR1 reads SGHTA; CDR2 reads FQGTGA. The CDR3 here is CASSFLAGGGTDTQYF. The CDR3 DNA follows: TGTGCCAGCAGCTTCTTAGCGGGGGGAGGCACAGATACGCAGTATTTT.

V and J are TRBV5-1 and TRBJ2-3; 8 bases agree with TRBD1. Losses at the gene ends were 4 bases for V and 4 bases for J; bases not matched to a gene: 5. This CDR3 has 14 amino acids. Looked up from germline, CDR1 is SGHRS and CDR2 is YFSETQ. In nucleotides, the CDR3 is TGCGCCAGCAGCCTATGGACAGGGCCAGATACGCAGTATTTT. Translated, it gives CASSLWTGPDTQYF. The whole variable domain, remainder taken from reference TRBV5-1 and TRBJ2-3, is KAGVTQTPRYLIKTRGQQVTLSCSPISGHRSVSWYQQTPGQGLQFLFEYFSETQRNKGNFPGRFSGRQFSNSRSEMNVSTLELGDSALYLCASSLWTGPDTQYFGPGTRLTVL.

This clonotype was detected ten times or more. V usage is TRBV29-1 and J usage is TRBJ2-7, with 11 bases lining up with TRBD1. The CDR3 contains 13 residues. Germline CDR1 reads SQVTM; CDR2 reads ANQGSEA. The ends lost 6 bases at V and 3 bases at J; junction bases unmatched: 4. As DNA, the CDR3 is TGCAGCGTCCGGGACAGGGGGATCTACGAGCAGTACTTC. Translated, it gives CSVRDRGIYEQYF.

This clonotype was seen many times. CDR3 region: CASSRGDRLYGYTF. CDR3 bases: TGTGCCAGCAGTCGGGGGGACAGACTCTATGGCTACACCTTC. The rearrangement uses TRBV7-9 and TRBJ1-2, with TRBD1 identical over 7 bases. Germline CDR1 reads SEHNR; CDR2 reads FQNEAQ (reference sequence). There are 14 residues in the CDR3. V dropped 6 bases and J dropped 4; count of bases not matched to a gene: 8.

This clonotype appeared a few times. The chain carries TRBV7-2 and TRBJ1-1; D unresolved. The CDR3 runs 14 residues. Trimming left V 5 bases short and J 4 bases short, with 14 bases between. Per the germline V gene, CDR1 is SGHTA and CDR2 is FQGNSA. CDR3 amino acids: CASSVEIPGTEAFF. The CDR3 region has the DNA TGTGCCAGCAGCGTAGAGATACCGGGCACTGAAGCTTTCTTT.

J is TRBJ2-1 and V is TRBV5-1, with 8 bases fitting TRBD1. The CDR3 extends over 16 amino acids. The V segment lost 3 bases and the J segment 2 bases; nucleotides outside the gene matches: 7. Per germline, CDR1 SGHRS and CDR2 YFSETQ. This CDR3 reads CASSSTGTGAYNEQFF. The DNA for the CDR3 is TGCGCCAGCAGCTCTACCGGGACAGGCGCCTACAATGAGCAGTTCTTC.

This clonotype was observed at least ten times. The rearrangement uses TRBV4-2 and TRBJ2-5; D is uncertain. This CDR3 region has 16 residues. Germline CDR1 is LGHNA and CDR2 is YNFKEQ. V was trimmed by 1 base and J by 5 bases, leaving 17 bases between them. The DNA of the CDR3 is TGTGCCAGCAGCCAAGCGGACCGGTTAACTAAGGAGACCCAGTACTTC. Its translation: CASSQADRLTKETQYF.

This chain joins TRBV25-1 and TRBJ2-6; 7 positions agree with TRBD1. With 6 bases clipped from V and 2 bases from J, the junction kept 7 bases outside the gene matches. This CDR3 region has 16 residues. Germline values: CDR1 MGHDK, CDR2 SYGVNS. As DNA, the CDR3 is TGTGCCAGCAGCGCCGACAGGGATGCTGGGGCCAACGTCCTGACTTTC. Translated: CASSADRDAGANVLTF. The full variable domain, its missing parts supplied by reference TRBV25-1 and TRBJ2-6, is EADIYQTPRYLVIGTGKKITLECSQTMGHDKMYWYQQDPGMELHLIHYSYGVNSTEKGDLSSESTVSRIRTEHFPLTLESARPSHTSQYLCASSADRDAGANVLTFGAGSRLTVL.

V is TRBV20-1 and J is TRBJ2-2; TRBD2 is a possible D gene (7 bases). The CDR3 is 15 amino acids. The ends were cut back, 6 bases at V and 5 bases at J, with 19 bases in the middle. Germline V gene lookup returns CDR1 DFQATT and CDR2 SNEGSKA (reference sequence). The CDR3 coding sequence is TGCAGTGCCGAGCCTGGGGGGGGGCGTACCGGGGAGCTGTTTTTT. This sequence encodes CSAEPGGGRTGELFF.

This clonotype showed up many times. This chain joins TRBV20-1 and TRBJ1-3; D gene unclear. CDR3 length: 14 amino acids. Germline assignment: CDR1 DFQATT and CDR2 SNEGSKA (reference sequence). V gave up 0 bases and J gave up 2 bases, with 8 bases separating them. The CDR3 DNA follows: TGCAGTGCTAGAGATCCGGGCACTGGAAACACCATATATTTT. The encoded protein is CSARDPGTGNTIYF.

The chain couples TRBV14 to TRBJ1-6; D is uncertain. Germline assignment: CDR1 SGHDN and CDR2 FVKESK. The CDR3 is 15 amino acids. V was clipped by 1 base and J by 9 bases, with 13 bases between them. The CDR3 spells CASSQGLGNRSPLHF. CDR3 nucleotide sequence: TGTGCCAGCAGCCAAGGGTTAGGGAATCGTTCACCCCTCCACTTT.

This clonotype was seen repeatedly, ten times or more. The chain couples TRBV7-2 to TRBJ2-1, with TRBD2 identical over 8 bases. Germline trimming cut 4 bases from V and 1 base from J; bases unmatched to any gene: 3. Germline values: CDR1 SGHTA, CDR2 FQGNSA. The CDR3 contains 15 residues. As DNA, the CDR3 is TGTGCCAGCAGCTACCAGCGGGGGTCCTACAATGAGCAGTTCTTC. It specifies CASSYQRGSYNEQFF.

In its sample, this clonotype was seen a few times. CDR3: CASSLAAVQETQYF. DNA for the CDR3: TGTGCCAGCAGCCTGGCCGCGGTCCAAGAGACCCAGTACTTC. This chain links TRBV7-9 with TRBJ2-5, with D unresolved. Trimming stripped 5 bases from V and 1 base from J, with 11 bases between. CDR1 and CDR2 from the germline V gene are SEHNR and FQNEAQ (reference sequence). The CDR3 is 14 amino acids.

This clonotype was seen a handful of times. The rearrangement uses TRBV12-3 or TRBV12-4 and TRBJ1-5; weak D call: TRBD1 (6 bases). CDR3 length equals 15 residues. V lost 6 bases and J 7 bases, leaving 19 bases between the germline ends. The CDR3 DNA is TGTGCCAGCAGCCCCTACCCGACAGGCGAGCAGCCCCAGCATTTT. This encodes CASSPYPTGEQPQHF.

This clonotype was seen many times. The chain carries TRBV20-1 and TRBJ1-5; D is unresolved. Looked up from germline, CDR1 is DFQATT and CDR2 is SNEGSKA (reference sequence). V lost 7 bases, J lost 8 bases, and 18 bases lay in between. The CDR3 sequence is 13 residues long. CDR3 in amino acids: CSVGRGDLEPQHF. For the CDR3, the DNA is TGCAGTGTAGGGCGGGGTGATCTGGAGCCCCAGCATTTT.

The gene calls are TRBV20-1 and TRBJ1-1; 10 nucleotides agree with TRBD1. Germline V gene lookup returns CDR1 DFQATT and CDR2 SNEGSKA (reference sequence). The V gene end was trimmed by 5 bases and the J gene end by 0 bases; junction bases not matched to a gene: 15. The CDR3 is 18 residues long. CDR3: CSASGQGTGLMVNTEAFF. Written as DNA, the CDR3 is TGCAGTGCTTCGGGACAGGGGACCGGATTGATGGTGAACACTGAAGCTTTCTTT.

In this sample, this clonotype turned up a few times. The chain is built from TRBV12-5 and TRBJ2-1; no clear D gene. The CDR3 covers 12 residues. V was pared by 5 bases and J by 8 bases, with 10 bases between. In germline, CDR1 is LGHNT, CDR2 FRNRAP. The CDR3: CASGLTSDEQFF. The CDR3 DNA sequence: TGTGCTAGTGGTCTGACTTCAGATGAGCAGTTCTTC.

In regard to this clonotype: A junction end diverges from the germline sequence, so it may reflect a read error. J is TRBJ2-3 and V is TRBV12-3 or TRBV12-4; TRBD2 might be the D (5 bases). This CDR3 has 15 amino acids. The CDR3 DNA follows: TGTGCCAGAAGTTTAGGAGGTGGTGGGACAGATACGCAGTATTTT. Translating gives CARSLGGGGTDTQYF.